This entry describes one T cell receptor beta chain. Its antigen is not identified. This record belongs to a study of PD-1 blockade in classical Hodgkin lymphoma. No patient escaped relapse after autologous stem cell transplantation, and brentuximab vedotin exposure varied. Study outcomes and limitations: Initiation of nivolumab under 1 year after ASCT led to exclusion of patients. Newly diagnosed patients were reported to start with lower TCR diversity than healthy donors. Significant TCR diversity gains by C4D1 occurred in CD4+ but not CD8+ cells. No one has yet defined what causes the repertoire differences, which may be disease activity or prior therapy.

This table comes from immunoSEQ multiplex PCR, and its TCRdb copy is limited to in-frame clones, with some not included. Among about 43,000 clones, around 72% were seen once, and the ten largest hold 2.5% to 3%. This CDR3 is built from 14 residues. J lost 2 bases, V lost 2 bases, and 1 base had no gene match. CDR1 and CDR2 from the germline V gene are MNHEY and SVGAGI. Material: peripheral blood mononuclear cells (PBMCs), obtained before the second cycle of nivolumab. The clonotype originates from a human donor with classical Hodgkin lymphoma. The chain combines TRBV6-5 with TRBJ2-7; 9 bases match TRBD1. CDR3 residues: CASSYGDRAYEQYF. In DNA, the CDR3 is TGTGCCAGCAGTTACGGGGACAGGGCCTACGAGCAGTACTTC.